This record concerns one T cell receptor (beta chain) sequence. V shed 5 bases and J 3 bases; nucleotides not matched to a gene: 7. The CDR3 contains 15 residues. Per the germline V gene, CDR1 is MNHEY and CDR2 is SVGAGI. Survey-level immunoSEQ sequencing profiled the TCR beta repertoire. Libraries were prepared by immunoSEQ multiplex PCR; TCRdb keeps only in-frame clonotypes and omits some of them. Of nearly 70,000 clones listed, 85% to 95% were seen once; the top ten hold roughly 4%. The sequence came from a man aged 35 to 55 with rheumatoid arthritis. The sample consisted of PBMCs. This sequence joins TRBV6-5 and TRBJ2-3, with 8 bases lining up with TRBD2. Here the CDR3 reads CASSRQRGPTDTQYF. CDR3 nucleotide sequence: TGTGCCAGCAGTAGACAGCGGGGGCCAACAGATACGCAGTATTTT.